The 9 T cell receptor beta chains below were found in one sample sequenced in a study of CD8+CD57+ T cells in acquired aplastic anemia. Researchers used genomic DNA as the template to profile TCR beta VDJ and CDR3. TCRdb re-derived calls from the reads in MiXCR, one entry per CDR3 protein. The sample has hundreds of thousands of distinct CDR3 sequences, 65% to 80% seen once. Sequenced material: sorted CD4+, CD8+, or CD8+CD57+ T cells (not recorded which) from PBMCs. Source of these receptors: a human donor in good health, serving as a control.

Written as DNA, the CDR3 is TGTGCCAGCAGTACTCGGGGTTATGAAAAACTGTTTTTTCAGTTCTTC. It translates to CASSTRGYEKLFFQFF. The chain has TRBV7-2 and TRBJ2-1, with D possibly being TRBD2 (5 bases). Trimming pared 6 bases from V and 13 bases from J, leaving 28 bases between. Germline-derived CDR1 and CDR2 are SGHTA and FQGNSA. The CDR3 is made up of 16 amino acids.

The V gene is TRBV7-2, the J gene TRBJ2-1; 16 positions match TRBD2. The germline CDR1 and CDR2 sequences are SGHTA and FQGNSA. The trim removed 5 bases at V and 8 bases at J, leaving 6 bases unmatched. The CDR3 covers 16 residues. CDR3 sequence: CASSAGTSGGEYEQFF. The CDR3 DNA follows: TGTGCCAGCAGCGCCGGGACTAGCGGGGGGGAATATGAGCAGTTCTTC.

As concerns this clonotype: This may be a read error: a much more frequent sequence differs by one nucleotide. V usage is TRBV9 and J usage is TRBJ1-1; D is unresolved. The germline V and J ends were trimmed by 4 bases and 2 bases, with 15 bases remaining between them. The CDR3 spans 15 residues. Per germline, CDR1 SGDLS and CDR2 YYNGEE. CDR3 sequence reads: CASSLDLSRNTEAFF. The CDR3 region has the DNA TGTGCCAGCAGCTTAGATCTTAGCAGAAACACTGAAGCTTTCTTT.

About this clonotype itself: Its ends do not fully match the called genes, so a read error is possible. The chain joins TRBV7-2 to TRBJ1-6, with D uncertain. Germline V gene sequence: CDR1 SGHTA, CDR2 FQGNSA. The CDR3 consists of 13 residues. The CDR3 nucleotides are TGTGCCAGTAGCTGGGGTGGTGATTCACAACACCCCTTT. It specifies CASSWGGDSQHPF. Complete variable domain (other parts from reference TRBV7-2 and TRBJ1-6): GAGVSQSPSNKVTEKGKDVELRCDPISGHTALYWYRQSLGQGLEFLIYFQGNSAPDKSGLPSDRFSAERTGGSVSTLTIQRTQQEDSAVYLCASSWGGDSQHPFGNGTRLTVT.

The rearrangement uses TRBV29-1 and TRBJ2-3, with a weak D call TRBD2 (7 bases). The CDR3 has 13 amino acids. Germline CDR1 and CDR2: SQVTM and ANQGSEA. The V end lost 8 bases, the J end lost 4 bases, and 16 bases lay between the germline ends. CDR3 DNA: TGCAGCTTAGGGGGAGGGAGGGCAGATACGCAGTATTTT. Translating it yields CSLGGGRADTQYF.

This chain connects TRBV7-2 to TRBJ2-1; 8 bases match TRBD2. Trimming at V came to 4 bases and at J to 7 bases, leaving 9 bases not matched to a gene. This CDR3 has 15 amino acids. Germline assignment: CDR1 SGHTA and CDR2 FQGNSA. The CDR3, as DNA: TGTGCCAGCAGCTCGGGGGGGGCCGAGGGGAATGAGCAGTTCTTC. Translating it yields CASSSGGAEGNEQFF. Combining the CDR3 with reference TRBV7-2 and TRBJ2-1 gives the whole variable domain GAGVSQSPSNKVTEKGKDVELRCDPISGHTALYWYRQSLGQGLEFLIYFQGNSAPDKSGLPSDRFSAERTGGSVSTLTIQRTQQEDSAVYLCASSSGGAEGNEQFFGPGTRLTVL.

Concerning this clonotype: One end of the junction fails to match germline, which may point to a read error. This chain links TRBV20-1 with TRBJ1-2; possible D gene TRBD1, 5 bases. The length of the CDR3 is 15 residues. Germline V gene lookup returns CDR1 DFQATT and CDR2 SNEGSKA (reference sequence). The CDR3: CSASSSSGINYGHTF. In DNA form, the CDR3 reads TGCAGTGCTAGTAGTTCATCAGGGATCAACTATGGCCACACCTTC.

The chain is built from TRBV7-3 and TRBJ1-6; D may be TRBD1 (5 bases). Between the trimmed V and J ends, which lost 3 bases and 11 bases, there was a span of 11 bases. Germline V gene sequence: CDR1 SGHTA, CDR2 FQGTGA. This CDR3 contains 13 residues. CDR3 in amino acids: CASSLGGRPPLHF. The CDR3 coding sequence is TGTGCCAGCAGCTTGGGGGGAAGGCCACCCCTCCACTTT.

The J gene is TRBJ1-2, the V gene TRBV9; 7 bases are a match to TRBD1. CDR1 and CDR2 from the germline V gene are SGDLS and YYNGEE. The CDR3 runs to 15 residues. Trimming removed 3 bases from V and 4 bases from J; junction bases left unmatched: 9. DNA for the CDR3: TGTGCCAGCAGCGCGCTTAACGACAGGGCCTATGGCTACACCTTC. Translated: CASSALNDRAYGYTF.